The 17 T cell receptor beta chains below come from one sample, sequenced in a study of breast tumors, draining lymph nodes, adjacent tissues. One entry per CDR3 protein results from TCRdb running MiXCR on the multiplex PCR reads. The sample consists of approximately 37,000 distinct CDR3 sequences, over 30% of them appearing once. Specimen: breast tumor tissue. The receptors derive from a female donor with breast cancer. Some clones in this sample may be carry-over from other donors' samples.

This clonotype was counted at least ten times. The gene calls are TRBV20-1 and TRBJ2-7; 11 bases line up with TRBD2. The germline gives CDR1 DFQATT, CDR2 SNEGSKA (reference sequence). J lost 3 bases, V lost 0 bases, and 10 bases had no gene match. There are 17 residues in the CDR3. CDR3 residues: CSARDGTSGYEIYEQYF. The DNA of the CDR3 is TGCAGTGCTAGAGATGGGACTAGCGGCTATGAAATCTACGAGCAGTACTTC.

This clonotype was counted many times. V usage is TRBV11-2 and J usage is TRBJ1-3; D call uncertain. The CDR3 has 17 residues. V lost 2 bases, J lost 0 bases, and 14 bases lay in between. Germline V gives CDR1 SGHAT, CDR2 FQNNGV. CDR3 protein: CASSLWTQAYSGNTIYF. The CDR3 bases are TGTGCCAGCAGCTTATGGACTCAGGCCTACTCTGGAAACACCATATATTTT.

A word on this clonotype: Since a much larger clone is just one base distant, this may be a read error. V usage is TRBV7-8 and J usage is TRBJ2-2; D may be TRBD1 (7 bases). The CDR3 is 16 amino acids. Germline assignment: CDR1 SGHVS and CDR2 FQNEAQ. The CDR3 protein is CASSLHPRQGLGGLFF. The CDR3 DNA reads TGTGCCAGCAGCTTACACCCCCGACAGGGTCTCGGGGGGCTGTTTTTT.

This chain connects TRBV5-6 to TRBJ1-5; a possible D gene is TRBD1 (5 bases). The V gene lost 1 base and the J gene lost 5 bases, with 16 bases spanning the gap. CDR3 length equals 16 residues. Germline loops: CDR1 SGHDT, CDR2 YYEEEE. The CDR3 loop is CASSLFRAEADQPQHF. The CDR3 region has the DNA TGTGCCAGCAGCTTGTTCAGGGCGGAGGCGGATCAGCCCCAGCATTTT.

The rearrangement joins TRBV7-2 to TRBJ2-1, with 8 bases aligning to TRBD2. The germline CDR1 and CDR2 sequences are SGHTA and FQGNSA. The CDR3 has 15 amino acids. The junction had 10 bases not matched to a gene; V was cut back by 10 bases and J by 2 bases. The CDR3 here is CAIGGGSWAYNEQFF. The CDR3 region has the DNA TGTGCCATCGGGGGGGGGAGTTGGGCCTACAATGAGCAGTTCTTC.

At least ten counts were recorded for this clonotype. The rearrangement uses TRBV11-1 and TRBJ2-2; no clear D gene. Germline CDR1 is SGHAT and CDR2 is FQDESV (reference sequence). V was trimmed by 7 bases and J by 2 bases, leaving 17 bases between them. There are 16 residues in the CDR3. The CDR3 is CASTPSRWLNTGELFF. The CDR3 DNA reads TGTGCCAGCACCCCCAGCAGGTGGCTCAACACCGGGGAGCTGTTTTTT.

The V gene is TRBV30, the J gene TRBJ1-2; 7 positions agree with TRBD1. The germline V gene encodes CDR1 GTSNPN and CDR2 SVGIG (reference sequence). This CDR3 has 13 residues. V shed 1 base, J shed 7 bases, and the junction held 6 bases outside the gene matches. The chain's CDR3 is CAWSGSGGFGYTF. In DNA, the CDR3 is TGTGCCTGGAGTGGGTCAGGGGGGTTTGGCTACACCTTC.

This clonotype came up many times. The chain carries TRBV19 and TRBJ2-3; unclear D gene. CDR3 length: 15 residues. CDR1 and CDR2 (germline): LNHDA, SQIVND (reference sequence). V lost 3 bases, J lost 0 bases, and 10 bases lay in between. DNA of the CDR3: TGTGCCAGTAGTATGACCGGGCAGAGCACAGATACGCAGTATTTT. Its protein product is CASSMTGQSTDTQYF.

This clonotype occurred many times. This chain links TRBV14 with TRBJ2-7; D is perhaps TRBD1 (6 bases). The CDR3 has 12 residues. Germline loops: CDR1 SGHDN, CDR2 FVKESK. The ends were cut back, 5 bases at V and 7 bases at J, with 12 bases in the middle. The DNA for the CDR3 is TGTGCCAGCAGCATGGACAGAAGAGAGCAGTACTTC. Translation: CASSMDRREQYF.

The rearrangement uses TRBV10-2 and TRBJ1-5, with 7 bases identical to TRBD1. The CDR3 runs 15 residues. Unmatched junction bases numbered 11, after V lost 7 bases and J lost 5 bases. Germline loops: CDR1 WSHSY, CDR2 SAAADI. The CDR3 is CASNRTGHAYQPQHF. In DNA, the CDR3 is TGCGCCAGCAATCGGACAGGCCATGCCTATCAGCCCCAGCATTTT.

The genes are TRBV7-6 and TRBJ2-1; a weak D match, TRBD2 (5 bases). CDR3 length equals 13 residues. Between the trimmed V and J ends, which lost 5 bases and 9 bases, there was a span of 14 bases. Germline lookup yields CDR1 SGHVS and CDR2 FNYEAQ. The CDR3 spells CASSKTSLGEQFF. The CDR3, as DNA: TGTGCCAGCAGCAAAACTAGTCTGGGTGAGCAGTTCTTC.

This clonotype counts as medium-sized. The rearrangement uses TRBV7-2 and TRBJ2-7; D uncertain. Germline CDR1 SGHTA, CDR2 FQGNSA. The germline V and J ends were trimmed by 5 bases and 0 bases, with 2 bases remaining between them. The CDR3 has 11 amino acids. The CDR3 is CASSHSYEQYF. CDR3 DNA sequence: TGTGCCAGCAGCCACTCCTACGAGCAGTACTTC. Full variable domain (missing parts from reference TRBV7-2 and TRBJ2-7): GAGVSQSPSNKVTEKGKDVELRCDPISGHTALYWYRQSLGQGLEFLIYFQGNSAPDKSGLPSDRFSAERTGGSVSTLTIQRTQQEDSAVYLCASSHSYEQYFGPGTRLTVT.

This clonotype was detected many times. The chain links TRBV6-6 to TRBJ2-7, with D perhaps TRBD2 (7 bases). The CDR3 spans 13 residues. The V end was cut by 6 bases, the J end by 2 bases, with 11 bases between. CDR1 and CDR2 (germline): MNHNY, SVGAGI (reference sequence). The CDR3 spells CASRRGTTYEQYF. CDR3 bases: TGTGCCAGCAGGAGGGGGACTACCTACGAGCAGTACTTC.

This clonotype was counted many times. The CDR3 is CASSSQTSYEQYF. The DNA of the CDR3 is TGTGCCAGTAGTAGCCAGACTAGCTACGAGCAGTACTTC. The V gene is TRBV19, the J gene TRBJ2-7; weak D call: TRBD2 (6 bases). The V and J ends lost 4 bases and 3 bases respectively, with 10 bases between them. The CDR3 is 13 amino acids. Germline V gives CDR1 LNHDA, CDR2 SQIVND (reference sequence). Combining the CDR3 with reference TRBV19 and TRBJ2-7 gives the whole variable domain DGGITQSPKYLFRKEGQNVTLSCEQNLNHDAMYWYRQDPGQGLRLIYYSQIVNDFQKGDIAEGYSVSREKKESFPLTVTSAQKNPTAFYLCASSSQTSYEQYFGPGTRLTVT.

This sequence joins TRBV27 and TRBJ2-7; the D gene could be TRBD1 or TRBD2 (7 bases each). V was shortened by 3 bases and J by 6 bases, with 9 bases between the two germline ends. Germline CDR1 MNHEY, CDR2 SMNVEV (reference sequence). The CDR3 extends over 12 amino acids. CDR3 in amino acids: CASSFRGGEQYF. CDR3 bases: TGTGCCAGCAGTTTCAGGGGGGGCGAGCAGTACTTC.

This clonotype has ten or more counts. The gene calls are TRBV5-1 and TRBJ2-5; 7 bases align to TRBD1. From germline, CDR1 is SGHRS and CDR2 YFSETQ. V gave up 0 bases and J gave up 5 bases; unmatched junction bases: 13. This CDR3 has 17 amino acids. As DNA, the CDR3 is TGCGCCAGCAGCTTGGCCCGGGACAGAAAAAGATTGGAGACCCAGTACTTC. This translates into CASSLARDRKRLETQYF.

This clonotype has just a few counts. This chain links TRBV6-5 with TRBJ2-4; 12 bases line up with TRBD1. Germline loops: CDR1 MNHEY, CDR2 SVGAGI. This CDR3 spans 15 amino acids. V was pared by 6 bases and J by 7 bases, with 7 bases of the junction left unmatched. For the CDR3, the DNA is TGTGCCAGCAGCCCACCCGGGACAGGGGGCAACATTCAGTACTTC. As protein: CASSPPGTGGNIQYF.